These 9 T cell receptor beta chains were all obtained from the same sample, sequenced in a study of graft-versus-host responses after intestinal transplantation. Using immunoSEQ multiplex PCR, the repertoire was profiled, and TCRdb retains in-frame clones only, with some absent. The repertoire consists of about 130,000 clones, with around nine tenths occurring once and the leading ten covering around 0.16%. For these TCRs, the target antigens are not known. Sequenced material: unstimulated CD4+ T cells sorted from spleen or lymph node cells, taken before intestinal transplant. The source of these receptors is a human donor who received an intestinal transplant.

The CDR3, as DNA: TGCGCCAGCAGCTTTGGGGAGGGGGCTGAAAAACTGTTTTTT. This encodes CASSFGEGAEKLFF. The chain has TRBV5-1 and TRBJ1-4; 7 bases are shared with TRBD1. Per germline, CDR1 SGHRS and CDR2 YFSETQ. The trim removed 2 bases at V and 7 bases at J, leaving 5 bases unmatched. CDR3 length: 14 residues. Using reference TRBV5-1 and TRBJ1-4 for the parts outside the CDR3, the full variable domain is KAGVTQTPRYLIKTRGQQVTLSCSPISGHRSVSWYQQTPGQGLQFLFEYFSETQRNKGNFPGRFSGRQFSNSRSEMNVSTLELGDSALYLCASSFGEGAEKLFFGSGTQLSVL.

The chain joins TRBV6-6 to TRBJ1-2; D ambiguous. The CDR3 consists of 16 residues. The V gene's germline CDR1 is MNHNY and CDR2 SVGAGI (reference sequence). With 2 bases removed from V and 7 bases from J, the gap between germline ends came to 20 bases. CDR3: CASSYRLRASYGGYTF. The CDR3 nucleotides read TGTGCCAGCAGTTACCGCCTAAGGGCGTCGTATGGTGGCTACACCTTC.

On this clone: The same CDR3 can be traced to other DNA sequences in this sample. The V gene is TRBV5-1, the J gene TRBJ1-1; D not certain. The CDR3 covers 12 residues. CDR1 is SGHRS, CDR2 YFSETQ, per germline. The germline V and J ends were trimmed by 0 bases and 5 bases, with 5 bases remaining between them. CDR3 nucleotide sequence: TGCGCCAGCAGCTTGGTCGGGACTGAAGCTTTCTTT. Its protein product is CASSLVGTEAFF.

The chain recombines TRBV5-4 with TRBJ1-1, with D hard to call. Trimming removed 1 base from V and 1 base from J, with 5 bases in between. This CDR3 contains 13 residues. CDR1 SGHNT and CDR2 YYREEE come from the germline V gene (reference sequence). The CDR3 coding sequence is TGTGCCAGCAGCTTGCAGGAGAACACTGAAGCTTTCTTT. Translating gives CASSLQENTEAFF.

The chain's CDR3 is CASSANTDQPQHF. The CDR3 nucleotides read TGTGCCAGCAGCGCGAATACAGATCAGCCCCAGCATTTT. This chain links TRBV6-5 with TRBJ1-5; no clear D. CDR1 is MNHEY, CDR2 SVGAGI, per germline. The CDR3 covers 13 residues. Deletions cut 6 bases from V and 5 bases from J, with 11 bases between.

The rearrangement uses TRBV19 and TRBJ1-2, with D possibly TRBD1 on 5 matching bases. The CDR3 is 14 amino acids. Germline V gives CDR1 LNHDA, CDR2 SQIVND (reference sequence). Between the trimmed V and J ends, which lost 8 bases and 4 bases, there was a span of 17 bases. In nucleotides, the CDR3 is TGTGCCAGTGCAACAGGCCAAACTTTCTATGGCTACACCTTC. Its protein product is CASATGQTFYGYTF.

V gene TRBV10-3 combines with J gene TRBJ2-7, with D possibly called TRBD1 or TRBD2 (5 bases each). From germline, CDR1 is ENHRY and CDR2 SYGVKD. Between the trimmed V and J ends, which lost 4 bases and 4 bases, there was a span of 14 bases. The CDR3 is made up of 14 amino acids. DNA for the CDR3: TGTGCCATCAGTGTAAGGGACGGAGATTACGAGCAGTACTTC. It is translated as CAISVRDGDYEQYF.

This clone was recorded only once. The chain carries TRBV6-1 and TRBJ1-1; the D is unclear. Trimming took off 8 bases at V and 11 bases at J, with 18 bases between the two ends. This CDR3 comprises 12 residues. Germline CDR1 is MNHNS and CDR2 is SASEGT. As DNA, the CDR3 is TGTGCCAGCCGGGCCGCCAATGAGCCCGCTTTCTTT. This translates into CASRAANEPAFF.

The chain employs TRBV5-1 and TRBJ2-1; TRBD2 agrees at 8 bases. Germline-derived CDR1 and CDR2 are SGHRS and YFSETQ. Trimming at V came to 0 bases and at J to 5 bases, leaving 4 bases not matched to a gene. The CDR3 spans 15 residues. CDR3 bases: TGCGCCAGCAGCTTGGGGGCGGGGGGTCACAATGAGCAGTTCTTC. Translating it yields CASSLGAGGHNEQFF.